This TCR beta chain originates from a study of cytomegalovirus exposure and HLA in healthy donors. CDR3 size: 14 residues. Germline-derived CDR1 and CDR2 are SGDLS and YYNGEE. Deletions cut 1 base from V and 4 bases from J, with 11 bases between. Amplification used 60 Vbeta primers and 13 Jbeta primers. Using immunoSEQ multiplex PCR, the repertoire was profiled, and TCRdb retains in-frame clones only, with some absent. This sample yields under 150,000 clones, of which 80% are seen a single time; 4% to 4.5% belongs to the top ten. The chain joins TRBV9 to TRBJ1-1; D is ambiguous. This sequence was found in a woman aged 40 to 55 in good health and CMV-seronegative. Input material: PBMCs. CDR3 residues: CASSVSSGSTEAFF. CDR3 sequence (DNA): TGTGCCAGCAGCGTATCTTCGGGGTCCACTGAAGCTTTCTTT.